These T cell receptor beta chains were read from a single sample in a study of T cell changes during pregnancy in multiple sclerosis. The table came from immunoSEQ multiplex PCR; TCRdb's copy has only in-frame clones and leaves some out. This sample has around 60,000 clones, with around 93% found just once. This specimen consisted of peripheral blood, obtained in the second trimester of pregnancy. These receptor sequences come from a female donor in good health, enrolled as a control in a pregnancy study. The CDR3 runs from the conserved cysteine through the conserved F or W. The order of the fields is J gene, V gene, CDR3 protein.

>TRBJ2-1|TRBV19
CASSQYAPLWQGYNEQFF
>TRBJ2-7|TRBV2
CASSDDRTLSYEQYF
>TRBJ1-4|TRBV18
CASSPTGPNEKLFF
>TRBJ2-7|TRBV6-6
CASGTGVAYEQYF
>TRBJ2-1|TRBV5-1
CASSPDFGNEQFF
>TRBJ1-1|TRBV4-2
CASSQDSRVSVAFF
>TRBJ1-1|TRBV29-1
CSVGRGTEAFF
>TRBJ2-1|TRBV9
CARTRNEQFF
>TRBJ2-1|TRBV7-3
CASSSQVSIYNEQFF
>TRBJ2-1|TRBV10-1
CASGLVGGEQFF
>TRBJ2-3|TRBV5-1
CASSLFGTPAMDTQYF
>TRBJ1-5|TRBV19
CASSMAGIRSNQPQHF
>TRBJ1-6|TRBV18
CASSYNPGQGGSPLHF
>TRBJ1-1|TRBV7-3
CASTPGGTNTEAFF
>TRBJ2-7|TRBV15
CATSRDRGGYGEQYF
>TRBJ2-5|TRBV7-9
CASSAGLAGIETQYF
>TRBJ1-2|TRBV7-2
CASSLDPGNYGYTF
>TRBJ2-5|TRBV5-4
CASGSGGGRETQYF
>TRBJ2-7|TRBV28
CASSSGQGTYEQYF
>TRBJ2-1|TRBV9
CASSSRDSSYNEQFF
>TRBJ1-1|TRBV6-6
CASSYSGQGYGEAFF
>TRBJ1-2|TRBV30
CACQPGAGTGGYTF
>TRBJ1-5|TRBV18
CASSPLGQGASGRPQHF
>TRBJ2-7|TRBV2
CATQLGPYEQYF
>TRBJ2-1|TRBV7-7
CASSPTSGAYNEQFF
>TRBJ2-2|TRBV27
CASSLGLVGLGELFF
>TRBJ2-1|TRBV25-1
CASSESLLAGADEQFF
>TRBJ1-1|TRBV18
CASSRTGGNTEAFF
>TRBJ2-3|TRBV28
CASTPSGGGTDTQYF
>TRBJ2-1|TRBV28
CASSVGQAYNEQFF